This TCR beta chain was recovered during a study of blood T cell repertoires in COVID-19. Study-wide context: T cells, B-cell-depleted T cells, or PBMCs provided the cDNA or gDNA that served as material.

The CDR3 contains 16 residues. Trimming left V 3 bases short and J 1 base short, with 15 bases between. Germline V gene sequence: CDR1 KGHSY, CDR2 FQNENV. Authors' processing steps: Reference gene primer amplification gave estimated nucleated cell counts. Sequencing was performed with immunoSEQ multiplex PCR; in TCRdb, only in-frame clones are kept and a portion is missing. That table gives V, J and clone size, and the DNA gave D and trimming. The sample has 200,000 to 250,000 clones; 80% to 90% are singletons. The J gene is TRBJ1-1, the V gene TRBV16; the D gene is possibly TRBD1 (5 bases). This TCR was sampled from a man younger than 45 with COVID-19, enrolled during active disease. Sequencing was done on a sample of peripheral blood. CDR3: CASSQSGGRRNTEAFF. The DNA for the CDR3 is TGTGCCAGCAGCCAGTCGGGGGGACGGAGGAACACTGAAGCTTTCTTT.